Below are 10 T cell receptor beta chains sequenced from a single sample in a study of blood T cell repertoires in COVID-19. This table comes from immunoSEQ multiplex PCR, and its TCRdb copy is limited to in-frame clones, with some not included. The sample has some 130,000 clones; 78% are singletons. Input material: PBMCs or T cells enriched from blood (not recorded which). Source of these receptors: a woman in her forties or fifties who had recovered from COVID-19.

This clone has just a few counts. The genes are TRBV7-2 and TRBJ1-3; D gene unclear. Germline assignment: CDR1 SGHTA and CDR2 FQGNSA. V shed 3 bases and J shed 0 bases, with 9 bases lying between them. The length of the CDR3 is 15 residues. CDR3 sequence: CASSFGLLSGNTIYF. In DNA form, the CDR3 reads TGTGCCAGCAGCTTTGGACTCCTCTCTGGAAACACCATATATTTT. Variable domain in full (rest from reference TRBV7-2 and TRBJ1-3): GAGVSQSPSNKVTEKGKDVELRCDPISGHTALYWYRQSLGQGLEFLIYFQGNSAPDKSGLPSDRFSAERTGGSVSTLTIQRTQQEDSAVYLCASSFGLLSGNTIYFGEGSWLTVV.

J is TRBJ1-5 and V is TRBV7-9; TRBD1 aligns across 11 bases. From germline, CDR1 is SEHNR and CDR2 FQNEAQ (reference sequence). The CDR3 is 18 residues long. J gave up 1 base and V 5 bases, and 10 bases lay outside the gene matches. In DNA, the CDR3 is TGTGCCAGCAGCACAACCGGGACAGGGGGATCCAGCAATCAGCCCCAGCATTTT. Protein sequence: CASSTTGTGGSSNQPQHF.

This clone was seen only once. This chain's CDR3 is CATSGSRGAFHYNEQFF. The CDR3 nucleotides are TGTGCCACCAGTGGCTCGCGGGGGGCCTTCCACTACAATGAGCAGTTCTTC. The J gene is TRBJ2-1, the V gene TRBV24-1, with 8 bases identical to TRBD2. Per the germline V gene, CDR1 is KGHDR and CDR2 is SFDVKD. Trimming removed 5 bases from V and 3 bases from J; junction bases left unmatched: 11. The CDR3 spans 17 residues.

The chain combines TRBV18 with TRBJ1-6; 7 positions agree with TRBD1. Germline CDR1 KGHSH, CDR2 LQKENI. The V segment lost 3 bases and the J segment 9 bases; nucleotides outside the gene matches: 8. The CDR3 totals 15 residues. The DNA for the CDR3 is TGTGCCAGCTCACCCTCACAGGGGATGGGTTCACCCCTCCACTTT. Translation gives CASSPSQGMGSPLHF.

The chain carries TRBV2 and TRBJ2-7, with 8 bases lining up with TRBD2. CDR1 and CDR2 from the germline V gene are SNHLY and FYNNEI. V lost 8 bases to trimming and J lost 1 base; unmatched junction nucleotides: 7. The CDR3 runs 14 residues. The CDR3 protein is CASGPGTSSYEQYF. CDR3 bases: TGTGCCAGCGGTCCCGGGACTAGTTCCTACGAGCAGTACTTC. Full variable domain (outside the CDR3, taken from reference TRBV2 and TRBJ2-7): EPEVTQTPSHQVTQMGQEVILRCVPISNHLYFYWYRQILGQKVEFLVSFYNNEISEKSEIFDDQFSVERPDGSNFTLKIRSTKLEDSAMYFCASGPGTSSYEQYFGPGTRLTVT.

This clone was counted between two and nine times. This chain links TRBV6-6 with TRBJ2-5; 8 nucleotides match TRBD1. This CDR3 spans 17 amino acids. The germline CDR1 and CDR2 sequences are MNHNY and SVGAGI (reference sequence). The ends lost 5 bases at V and 5 bases at J; junction bases unmatched: 16. The CDR3 DNA reads TGTGCCAGCAGTCAAAACTCTGGACAGGGTATCCGGGAGACCCAGTACTTC. It specifies CASSQNSGQGIRETQYF.

The chain uses TRBV28 and TRBJ1-1; D unresolved. V gave up 4 bases and J gave up 4 bases, with 13 bases separating them. This CDR3 contains 14 residues. CDR1 is MDHEN and CDR2 is SYDVKM in the germline V gene. The CDR3 protein is CASSSLAGSTEAFF. CDR3 sequence (DNA): TGTGCCAGCAGTTCCCTCGCGGGTAGCACTGAAGCTTTCTTT.

This clone was seen once. The V and J genes are TRBV3-1 (or the pseudogene TRBV3-2) and TRBJ2-4; TRBD1 matches 9 bases. Trimming took 1 base from V and 6 from J; bases not matched to a gene: 7. The germline V gene encodes CDR1 LGHDT and CDR2 YNNKEL (reference sequence). This CDR3 has 16 residues. CDR3: CASSQAGTGTGNIQYF. CDR3 in DNA: TGTGCCAGCAGCCAAGCCGGGACAGGGACGGGAAACATTCAGTACTTC.

J is TRBJ1-4 and V is TRBV11-2; tentatively, D is TRBD1 (6 bases). Germline-derived CDR1 and CDR2 are SGHAT and FQNNGV. Trimming took 5 bases from V and 8 from J, leaving 15 bases between them. The CDR3 covers 14 residues. Written as DNA, the CDR3 is TGTGCCAGCAGCCGTACGGGGGGCAGGGAAAAACTGTTTTTT. Its protein product is CASSRTGGREKLFF.

This clone was detected only once. The V gene is TRBV19, the J gene TRBJ2-3, with D possibly matching TRBD2 (6 bases). The CDR3 covers 13 residues. With 3 bases removed from V and 5 bases from J, the gap between germline ends came to 9 bases. Germline V gives CDR1 LNHDA, CDR2 SQIVND (reference sequence). CDR3 protein: CASSMGTLDTQYF. CDR3 nucleotide sequence: TGTGCCAGTAGTATGGGGACTCTAGATACGCAGTATTTT.